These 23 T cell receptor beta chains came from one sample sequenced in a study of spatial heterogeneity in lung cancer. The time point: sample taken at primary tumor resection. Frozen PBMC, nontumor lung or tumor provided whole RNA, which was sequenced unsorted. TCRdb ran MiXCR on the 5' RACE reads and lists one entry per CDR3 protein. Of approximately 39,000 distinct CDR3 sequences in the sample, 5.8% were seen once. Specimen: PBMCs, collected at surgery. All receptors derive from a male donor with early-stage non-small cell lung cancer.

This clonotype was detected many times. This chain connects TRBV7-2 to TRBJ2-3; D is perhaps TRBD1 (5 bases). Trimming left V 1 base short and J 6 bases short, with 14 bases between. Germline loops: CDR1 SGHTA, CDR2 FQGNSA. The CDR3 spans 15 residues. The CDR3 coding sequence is TGTGCCAGCAGCTTAGGCAACCAGAAGGGGGATACGCAGTATTTT. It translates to CASSLGNQKGDTQYF.

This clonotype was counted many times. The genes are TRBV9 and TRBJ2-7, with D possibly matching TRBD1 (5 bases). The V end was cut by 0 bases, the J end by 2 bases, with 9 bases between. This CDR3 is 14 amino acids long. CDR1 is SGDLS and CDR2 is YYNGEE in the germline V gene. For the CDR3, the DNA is TGTGCCAGCAGCGTAGGGGGCAGGCCCTACGAGCAGTACTTC. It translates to CASSVGGRPYEQYF.

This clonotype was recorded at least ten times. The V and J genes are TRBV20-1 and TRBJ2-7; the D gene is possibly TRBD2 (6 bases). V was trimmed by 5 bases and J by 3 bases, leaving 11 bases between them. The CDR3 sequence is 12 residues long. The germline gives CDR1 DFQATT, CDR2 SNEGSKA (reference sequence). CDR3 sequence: CSAPGLSYEQYF. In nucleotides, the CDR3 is TGCAGTGCTCCGGGACTCAGCTACGAGCAGTACTTC.

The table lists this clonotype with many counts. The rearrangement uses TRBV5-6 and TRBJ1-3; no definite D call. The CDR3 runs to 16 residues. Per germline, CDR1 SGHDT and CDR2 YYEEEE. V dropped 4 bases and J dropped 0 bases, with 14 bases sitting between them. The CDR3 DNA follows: TGTGCCAGCAGCCTCTCGGGAAGAAGCTCTGGAAACACCATATATTTT. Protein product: CASSLSGRSSGNTIYF.

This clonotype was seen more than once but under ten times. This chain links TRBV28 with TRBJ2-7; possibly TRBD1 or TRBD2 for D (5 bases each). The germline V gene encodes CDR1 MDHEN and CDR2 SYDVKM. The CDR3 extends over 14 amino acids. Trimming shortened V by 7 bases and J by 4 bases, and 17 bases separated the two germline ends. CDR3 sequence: CASTSTGGAYEQYF. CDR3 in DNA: TGTGCCAGCACTTCTACTGGGGGTGCTTACGAGCAGTACTTC.

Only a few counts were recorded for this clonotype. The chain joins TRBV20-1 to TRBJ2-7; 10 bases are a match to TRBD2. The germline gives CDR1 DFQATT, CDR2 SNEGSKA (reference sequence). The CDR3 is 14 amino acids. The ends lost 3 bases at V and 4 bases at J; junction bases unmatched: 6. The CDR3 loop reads CSARRTSGAYEQYF. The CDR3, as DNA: TGCAGTGCTAGGAGGACTAGCGGAGCTTACGAGCAGTACTTC.

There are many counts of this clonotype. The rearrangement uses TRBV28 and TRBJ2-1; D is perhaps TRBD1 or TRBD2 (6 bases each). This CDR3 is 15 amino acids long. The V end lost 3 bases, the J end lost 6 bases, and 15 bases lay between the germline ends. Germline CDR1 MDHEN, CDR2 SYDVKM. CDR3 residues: CASSFGGGRGNEQFF. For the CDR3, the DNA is TGTGCCAGCAGTTTCGGAGGGGGAAGGGGCAATGAGCAGTTCTTC.

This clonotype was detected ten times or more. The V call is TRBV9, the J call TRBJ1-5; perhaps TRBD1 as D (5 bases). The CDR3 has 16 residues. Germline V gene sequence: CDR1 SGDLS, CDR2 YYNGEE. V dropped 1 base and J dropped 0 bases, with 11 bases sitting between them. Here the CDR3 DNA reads TGTGCCAGCAGCGTAACTGCCAGGGCTAGCAATCAGCCCCAGCATTTT. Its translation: CASSVTARASNQPQHF.

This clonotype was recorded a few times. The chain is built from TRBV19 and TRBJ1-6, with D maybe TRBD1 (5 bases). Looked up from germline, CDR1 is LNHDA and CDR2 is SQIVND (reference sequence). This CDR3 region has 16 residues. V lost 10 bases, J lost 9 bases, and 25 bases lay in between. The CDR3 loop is CATMRQPGQRSSPLHF. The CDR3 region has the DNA TGTGCCACCATGCGCCAACCAGGGCAAAGGAGTTCACCCCTCCACTTT. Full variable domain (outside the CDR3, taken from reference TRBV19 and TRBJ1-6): DGGITQSPKYLFRKEGQNVTLSCEQNLNHDAMYWYRQDPGQGLRLIYYSQIVNDFQKGDIAEGYSVSREKKESFPLTVTSAQKNPTAFYLCATMRQPGQRSSPLHFGNGTRLTVT.

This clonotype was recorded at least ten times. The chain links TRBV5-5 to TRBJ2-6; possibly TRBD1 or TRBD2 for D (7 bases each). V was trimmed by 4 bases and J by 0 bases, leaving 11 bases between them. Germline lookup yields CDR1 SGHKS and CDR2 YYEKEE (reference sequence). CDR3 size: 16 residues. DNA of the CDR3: TGTGCCAGCAGCAGCGGGACAGACTCTGGGGCCAACGTCCTGACTTTC. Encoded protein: CASSSGTDSGANVLTF.

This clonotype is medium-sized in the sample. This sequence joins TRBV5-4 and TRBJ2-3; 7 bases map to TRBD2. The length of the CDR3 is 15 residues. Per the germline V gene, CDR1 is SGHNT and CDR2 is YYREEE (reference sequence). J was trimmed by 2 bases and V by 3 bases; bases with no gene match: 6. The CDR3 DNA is TGTGCCAGCAGCTGGGGGGGATTGTCCACAGATACGCAGTATTTT. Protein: CASSWGGLSTDTQYF.

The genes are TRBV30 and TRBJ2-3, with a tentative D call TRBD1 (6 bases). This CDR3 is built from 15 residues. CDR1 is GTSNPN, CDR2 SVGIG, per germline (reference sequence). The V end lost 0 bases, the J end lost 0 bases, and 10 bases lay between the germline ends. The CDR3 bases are TGTGCCTGGAGTGTACTGGGGGCTAGCACAGATACGCAGTATTTT. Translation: CAWSVLGASTDTQYF.

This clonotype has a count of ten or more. The CDR3 nucleotides read TGTGCCTGGACCTCAGACAGGGGCGAGCAGTACTTC. It codes for CAWTSDRGEQYF. The V gene is TRBV30, the J gene TRBJ2-7; 8 nucleotides match TRBD1. CDR1 GTSNPN and CDR2 SVGIG come from the germline V gene (reference sequence). The ends lost 4 bases at V and 6 bases at J; junction bases unmatched: 5. CDR3 length: 12 residues.

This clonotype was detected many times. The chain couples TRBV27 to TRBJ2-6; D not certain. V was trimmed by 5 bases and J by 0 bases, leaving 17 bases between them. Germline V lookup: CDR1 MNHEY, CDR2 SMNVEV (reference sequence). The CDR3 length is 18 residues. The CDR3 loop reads CASSPLTEITSGANVLTF. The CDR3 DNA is TGTGCCAGCAGTCCACTCACAGAAATAACCTCTGGGGCCAACGTCCTGACTTTC. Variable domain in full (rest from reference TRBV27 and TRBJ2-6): EAQVTQNPRYLITVTGKKLTVTCSQNMNHEYMSWYRQDPGLGLRQIYYSMNVEVTDKGDVPEGYKVSRKEKRNFPLILESPSPNQTSLYFCASSPLTEITSGANVLTFGAGSRLTVL.

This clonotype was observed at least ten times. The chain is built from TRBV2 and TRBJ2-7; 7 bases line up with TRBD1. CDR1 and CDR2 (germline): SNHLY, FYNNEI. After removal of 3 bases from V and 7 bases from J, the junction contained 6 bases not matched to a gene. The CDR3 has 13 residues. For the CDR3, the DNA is TGTGCCAGCAGTGAGGAGACAGGGTCAGAGCAGTACTTC. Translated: CASSEETGSEQYF.

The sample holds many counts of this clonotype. The CDR3 region is CATSRDRGIEAYEQYF. CDR3 bases: TGTGCCACCAGCAGAGATCGAGGGATCGAGGCCTACGAGCAGTACTTC. The chain employs TRBV15 and TRBJ2-7; D is possibly TRBD2 (5 bases). V dropped 0 bases and J dropped 2 bases, with 14 bases sitting between them. Germline V CDR1 and CDR2: LNHNV, YYDKDF (reference sequence). The CDR3 runs 16 residues.

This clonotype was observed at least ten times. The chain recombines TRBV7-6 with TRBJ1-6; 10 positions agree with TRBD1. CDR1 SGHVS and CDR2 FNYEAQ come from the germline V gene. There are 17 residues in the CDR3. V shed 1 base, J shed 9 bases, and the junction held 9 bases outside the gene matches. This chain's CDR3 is CASSLEPGQGNRSPLHF. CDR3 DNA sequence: TGTGCCAGCAGCTTAGAACCGGGACAGGGGAACCGTTCACCCCTCCACTTT.

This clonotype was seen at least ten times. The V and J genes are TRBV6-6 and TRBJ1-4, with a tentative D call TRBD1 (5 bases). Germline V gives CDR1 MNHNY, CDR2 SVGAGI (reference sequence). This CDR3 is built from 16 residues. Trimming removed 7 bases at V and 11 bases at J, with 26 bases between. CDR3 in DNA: TGTGCCAGCACCCAGTTTCTGGGGGGAATGGAGGAGAAACTGTTTTTT. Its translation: CASTQFLGGMEEKLFF.

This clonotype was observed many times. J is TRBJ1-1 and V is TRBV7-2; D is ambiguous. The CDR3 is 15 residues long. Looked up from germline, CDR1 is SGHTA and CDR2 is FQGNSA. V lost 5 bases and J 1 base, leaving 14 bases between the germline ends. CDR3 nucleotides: TGTGCCAGCAGCAGTCCCGGTCATTGGAACACTGAAGCTTTCTTT. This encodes CASSSPGHWNTEAFF.

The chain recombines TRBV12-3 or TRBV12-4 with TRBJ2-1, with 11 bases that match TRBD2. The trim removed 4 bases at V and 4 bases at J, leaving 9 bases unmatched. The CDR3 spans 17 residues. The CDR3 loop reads CASSYLAGGFEYNEQFF. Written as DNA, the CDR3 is TGTGCCAGCAGTTATCTAGCGGGGGGTTTCGAGTACAATGAGCAGTTCTTC.

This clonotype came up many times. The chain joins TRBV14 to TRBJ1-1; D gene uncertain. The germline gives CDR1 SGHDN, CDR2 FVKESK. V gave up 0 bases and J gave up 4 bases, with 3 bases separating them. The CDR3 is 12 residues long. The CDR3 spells CASSQDFTEAFF. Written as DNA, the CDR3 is TGTGCCAGCAGCCAAGACTTCACTGAAGCTTTCTTT.

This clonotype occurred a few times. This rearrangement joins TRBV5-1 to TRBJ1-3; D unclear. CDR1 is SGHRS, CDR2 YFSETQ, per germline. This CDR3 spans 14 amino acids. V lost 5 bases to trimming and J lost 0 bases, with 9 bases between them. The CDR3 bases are TGCGCCAGCAGTGTTGCCGACTCTGGAAACACCATATATTTT. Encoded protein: CASSVADSGNTIYF.

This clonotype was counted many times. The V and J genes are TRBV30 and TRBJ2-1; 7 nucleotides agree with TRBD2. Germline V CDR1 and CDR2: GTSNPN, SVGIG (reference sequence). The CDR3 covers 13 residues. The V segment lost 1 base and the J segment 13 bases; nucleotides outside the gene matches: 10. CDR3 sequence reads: CAWSALASGNQFF. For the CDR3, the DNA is TGTGCCTGGAGTGCCCTGGCTAGCGGTAACCAGTTCTTC.